The source of this T cell receptor (beta chain) is a study of blood T cell repertoires in COVID-19. The CDR3 has 15 amino acids. Between the trimmed V and J ends, which lost 2 bases and 1 base, there was a span of 8 bases. Germline V gives CDR1 LGHNA, CDR2 YNFKEQ. The data were produced by immunoSEQ multiplex PCR, yet TCRdb's version contains in-frame clones alone and is incomplete. In the table there are roughly 400,000 clones, 87% of which are singletons. J is TRBJ2-2 and V is TRBV4-2; possibly TRBD2 for D (7 bases). The sample comprised peripheral blood. This TCR derives from a woman aged 60-70 years with COVID-19, enrolled during active disease. The CDR3 region has the DNA TGTGCCAGCAGCCAAAGGGGGGGGAACACCGGGGAGCTGTTTTTT. Translating gives CASSQRGGNTGELFF.